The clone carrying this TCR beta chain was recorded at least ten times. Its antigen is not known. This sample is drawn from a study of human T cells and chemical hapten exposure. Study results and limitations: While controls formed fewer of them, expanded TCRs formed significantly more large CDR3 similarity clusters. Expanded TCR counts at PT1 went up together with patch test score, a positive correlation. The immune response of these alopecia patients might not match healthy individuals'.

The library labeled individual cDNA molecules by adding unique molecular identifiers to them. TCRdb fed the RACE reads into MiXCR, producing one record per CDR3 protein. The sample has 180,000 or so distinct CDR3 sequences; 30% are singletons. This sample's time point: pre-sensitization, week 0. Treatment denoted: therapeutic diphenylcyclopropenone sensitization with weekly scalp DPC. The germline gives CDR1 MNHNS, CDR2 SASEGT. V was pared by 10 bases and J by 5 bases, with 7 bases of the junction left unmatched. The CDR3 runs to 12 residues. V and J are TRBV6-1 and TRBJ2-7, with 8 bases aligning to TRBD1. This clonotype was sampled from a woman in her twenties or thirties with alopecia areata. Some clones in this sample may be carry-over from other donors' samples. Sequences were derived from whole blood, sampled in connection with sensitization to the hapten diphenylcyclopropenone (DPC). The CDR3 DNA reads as TGTGCCACCAGACAGGGGTGGGACGAGCAGTACTTC. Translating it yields CATRQGWDEQYF.